Detailed here is one T cell receptor (beta chain). Which antigen it targets is not known. No much larger clonotype is one base removed from it; base qualities were not supplied. This sample stems from a study of OX40 agonist ivuxolimab in advanced cancers. At the level of the whole study: Ivuxolimab was a fully human IgG2 agonistic monoclonal antibody targeting the costimulatory receptor OX40 (CD134). Intravenous ivuxolimab was administered to patients every 2 weeks at six dose levels: 0.01, 0.1, 0.3, 1.5, 3 and 10 mg/kg. Among the approximately 50 dose-escalation patients, some 20 had hepatocellular carcinoma, around 15 melanoma, 9 renal cell carcinoma and 9 head and neck cancer. A male proportion of roughly 85% and a mean age of 60 years, ranging from roughly 23 to 80, were recorded for the dose-escalation cohort. Prior anti-PD-1, anti-PD-L1 or anti-CTLA-4 therapy was permitted, and about two fifths of dose-escalation patients had received checkpoint inhibitors. Partial responses occurred in three dose-escalation patients: two with cutaneous melanoma and one with hepatocellular carcinoma. Peripheral TCRbeta sequencing was intended to test whether TCR sequence diversity was altered and clonal T-cell expansion was caused by ivuxolimab. The paper reports the monotherapy dose-escalation portion (N of about 47 patients) of the phase I ivuxolimab trial. General conclusions and limits of the study: After ivuxolimab, more expanded clones were found on average in CD8+ T cells than in CD4+ T cells. Low levels of normalized T-cell clonal expansion were also seen in some patients who did not respond. In the 0.1-3.0 mg/kg groups, partial responders were among the patients with the lowest normalized peripheral clonal expansion, particularly in CD8+ T cells. At doses from 0.1 to 3.0 mg/kg, clonal expansion was seen in both CD4+ and CD8+ blood T cells between baseline and week 6. The antigen specificity of the peripheral T cells that underwent clonal expansion was not determined.

Including cysteine and phenylalanine, the CDR3 has 16 amino acids. The kept DNA is CDR3 alone, 48 bases in frame from the first base. The V and J ends are trimmed by 2 bases and 2 bases, leaving 13 bases between them. CDR1 and CDR2 are drawn from the germline V gene: MDHEN, SYDVKM. Patients with autoimmune disease history or receiving systemic immunosuppression were excluded from the trial. Peripheral blood for TCR sequencing was collected from all dose cohorts at baseline, on cycle 4 day 1, and on cycle 7 day 1. Samples came from an open-label, multicenter, first-in-human phase I dose-escalation trial of ivuxolimab. The trial enrolled adults with locally advanced or metastatic head and neck squamous cell, hepatocellular, melanoma or renal cell carcinoma. Before TCR sequencing, CD4+ and CD8+ T cells were separately sorted from peripheral blood. Genomic DNA was extracted from sorted cells for sequencing of the TCRbeta CDR3 region. TCRbeta CDR3 regions were sequenced using the immunoSEQ Assay. The source is immuneACCESS, and TCRdb retained only in-frame sequences with V and J called. Part of the clones is not carried over; for the studies checked, unresolved V genes explain less than half of this, and the remainder is unexplained. This sample lists 15,000 to 20,000 clones; over 70% were detected once. The biggest ten clones account for under 35% of the sample.

This receptor was taken from an adult with an advanced solid tumor such as melanoma, head and neck, liver or kidney cancer. The rearrangement combines TRBV28 with TRBJ1-3; TRBD1 might be the D gene, on 6 matching bases. Specimen: CD4+ or CD8+ T cells sorted from blood, collected in a trial of the OX40 agonist ivuxolimab. In nucleotide form, the sequence is TGTGCCAGCAGTTTACGTTACAGGGTGGCTGGAAACACCATATATTTT. Its translation reads: CASSLRYRVAGNTIYF.